These 16 T cell receptor beta chains share one sample of origin, sequenced in a study of memory CD4+ T cells and cytomegalovirus serostatus (dated by TCRdb to the late 2010s). The library came from the immunoSEQ multiplex PCR assay. This is the immuneACCESS table as TCRdb keeps it, with only in-frame sequences that have V and J called. A part of the clones is gone; compared with another copy, unresolved V genes explain less than half, and the rest is unexplained. This sample is represented by about 82,000 clones; 75% to 90% of them were singletons. The ten largest clones represent 0.78% of the sample. A FACSAria II was used to sort memory CD4+ T cells, defined as single viable CD3+CD4+CD8-CD45RO+ cells. The sample comprised memory CD4+ T cells from blood. The receptors derive from an adult in good health and CMV-seronegative.

V is TRBV4-2 and J is TRBJ1-5, with D possibly being TRBD1 (5 bases). V was trimmed by 0 bases and J by 5 bases, leaving 11 bases between them. CDR3 length: 15 amino acids. Germline CDR1 and CDR2: LGHNA and YNFKEQ. The CDR3 DNA sequence: TGTGCCAGCAGCCAAGATCTGGCGGGGGATCAGCCCCAGCATTTT. As protein: CASSQDLAGDQPQHF.

V and J are TRBV7-2 and TRBJ1-1; 10 nucleotides align to TRBD1. This CDR3 is 15 amino acids long. The germline V gene encodes CDR1 SGHTA and CDR2 FQGNSA. V lost 1 base, J lost 3 bases, and 2 bases stayed unmatched. The CDR3 DNA reads as TGTGCCAGCAGCTTAGATGGGACAGGGGACACTGAAGCTTTCTTT. Its protein product is CASSLDGTGDTEAFF.

This sequence joins TRBV19 and TRBJ1-6; 9 bases are a match to TRBD1. CDR3 length: 12 residues. CDR1 is LNHDA and CDR2 is SQIVND in the germline V gene (reference sequence). Trimming removed 6 bases from V and 13 bases from J; junction bases left unmatched: 4. The DNA of the CDR3 is TGTGCCAGTAGAGGACAGGGGCCCCCCCTCCACTTT. The encoded protein is CASRGQGPPLHF.

The table lists this clone with a few counts. Other DNA variants within this sample encode the same CDR3. The V call is TRBV7-9, the J call TRBJ2-3, with TRBD1 as a possible D gene (5 bases). The V gene's germline CDR1 is SEHNR and CDR2 FQNEAQ (reference sequence). V lost 5 bases to trimming and J lost 6 bases, with 12 bases between them. The CDR3 runs to 13 residues. The CDR3 loop reads CASSPKGPDTQYF. DNA of the CDR3: TGTGCCAGCAGCCCCAAGGGGCCGGATACGCAGTATTTT.

This rearrangement joins TRBV9 to TRBJ1-4; possibly TRBD1 for D (5 bases). With 3 bases removed from V and 11 bases from J, the gap between germline ends came to 17 bases. This CDR3 region has 14 residues. CDR1 and CDR2 (germline): SGDLS, YYNGEE. The CDR3 protein is CASSAGRAGWKLFF. CDR3 nucleotides: TGTGCCAGCAGCGCGGGGAGGGCAGGGTGGAAACTGTTTTTT.

This chain joins TRBV29-1 and TRBJ1-2; D unclear. CDR3 length: 11 amino acids. The germline V gene has CDR1 SQVTM and CDR2 ANQGSEA. Between the trimmed V and J ends, which lost 0 bases and 9 bases, there was a span of 8 bases. CDR3 in DNA: TGCAGCGTTGAAGATCTCAGAAGCTACACCTTC. Translated: CSVEDLRSYTF.

The chain is built from TRBV9 and TRBJ2-3; D unclear. With 0 bases removed from V and 3 bases from J, the gap between germline ends came to 2 bases. This CDR3 contains 12 residues. Per germline, CDR1 SGDLS and CDR2 YYNGEE. The CDR3 DNA is TGTGCCAGCAGCGTAGCGACAGATACGCAGTATTTT. The encoded protein is CASSVATDTQYF. The complete variable domain, with remaining parts taken from reference TRBV9 and TRBJ2-3, reads DSGVTQTPKHLITATGQRVTLRCSPRSGDLSVYWYQQSLDQGLQFLIQYYNGEERAKGNILERFSAQQFPDLHSELNLSSLELGDSALYFCASSVATDTQYFGPGTRLTVL.

A few counts support this clone. Other DNA sequences within the sample encode an identical CDR3. The rearrangement joins TRBV29-1 to TRBJ1-4; D gene ambiguous. The ends were cut back, 3 bases at V and 8 bases at J, with 7 bases in the middle. CDR1 and CDR2 (germline): SQVTM, ANQGSEA. CDR3 size: 11 residues. DNA of the CDR3: TGCAGCGTTGACGATCGCGAAAAACTGTTTTTT. Its protein product is CSVDDREKLFF.

J is TRBJ1-5 and V is TRBV6-1; D not certain. The CDR3 contains 11 residues. Per germline, CDR1 MNHNS and CDR2 SASEGT. Deletions cut 2 bases from V and 12 bases from J, with 8 bases between. CDR3 bases: TGTGCCAGCAGTGAACTAGGGCTCCAGCATTTT. Amino acid sequence: CASSELGLQHF.

This clone was seen once. This rearrangement joins TRBV2 to TRBJ1-6; TRBD1 aligns across 11 bases. CDR3 length: 13 amino acids. Germline V gives CDR1 SNHLY, CDR2 FYNNEI. The V and J ends lost 7 bases and 9 bases, in that order; junction bases with no gene match: 2. In nucleotides, the CDR3 is TGTGCCAGCACGGGGACAGGGGGTTCACCCCTCCACTTT. This gives the protein CASTGTGGSPLHF.

The chain has TRBV14 and TRBJ1-6; a possible D gene is TRBD1 (6 bases). The CDR3 sequence is 15 residues long. Per germline, CDR1 SGHDN and CDR2 FVKESK. The V and J ends lost 2 bases and 6 bases respectively, with 11 bases between them. This CDR3 is CASSQLGTSNSPLHF. Here the CDR3 DNA reads TGTGCCAGCAGCCAACTCGGGACAAGTAATTCACCCCTCCACTTT.

This sequence joins TRBV20-1 and TRBJ1-6; the D is unclear. This CDR3 spans 11 amino acids. Germline V gene sequence: CDR1 DFQATT, CDR2 SNEGSKA (reference sequence). The CDR3 DNA reads TGCAGCGGCTCGGCTGGTTCACCCCTCCACTTT. It codes for CSGSAGSPLHF.

The chain combines TRBV4-3 with TRBJ1-2; tentative D call: TRBD1 (6 bases). Germline CDR1 and CDR2: LGHNA and YSLEER. This CDR3 spans 15 amino acids. V lost 4 bases to trimming and J lost 4 bases, with 16 bases between them. CDR3 bases: TGCGCCAGCAGCCCTCAACCGGGGGCTGTCTATGGCTACACCTTC. This codes for CASSPQPGAVYGYTF.

This chain connects TRBV5-6 to TRBJ1-3, with 9 positions matching TRBD1. This CDR3 spans 17 amino acids. Germline V gene data show CDR1 as SGHDT and CDR2 as YYEEEE. Trimming took 0 bases from V and 0 from J; bases not matched to a gene: 4. The CDR3 loop reads CASSLEGQGDSGNTIYF. CDR3 bases: TGTGCCAGCAGCTTGGAGGGACAGGGAGACTCTGGAAACACCATATATTTT.

This sequence joins TRBV5-4 and TRBJ2-1; 8 nucleotides match TRBD2. The CDR3 has 16 residues. V lost 4 bases and J lost 3; bases outside the gene matches: 9. The germline V gene has CDR1 SGHNT and CDR2 YYREEE (reference sequence). CDR3 sequence (DNA): TGTGCCAGCAGCAGGACTAGCCAGATTGTCTACAATGAGCAGTTCTTC. This translates into CASSRTSQIVYNEQFF.

V gene TRBV5-1 combines with J gene TRBJ2-7, with 10 bases identical to TRBD2. CDR1 is SGHRS and CDR2 is YFSETQ in the germline V gene. Unmatched junction bases numbered 16, after V lost 7 bases and J lost 3 bases. The CDR3 has 17 amino acids. The CDR3 loop reads CASDTGGRTSGDYEQYF. The CDR3 DNA reads as TGCGCCAGCGACACCGGGGGACGGACTAGCGGAGACTACGAGCAGTACTTC.